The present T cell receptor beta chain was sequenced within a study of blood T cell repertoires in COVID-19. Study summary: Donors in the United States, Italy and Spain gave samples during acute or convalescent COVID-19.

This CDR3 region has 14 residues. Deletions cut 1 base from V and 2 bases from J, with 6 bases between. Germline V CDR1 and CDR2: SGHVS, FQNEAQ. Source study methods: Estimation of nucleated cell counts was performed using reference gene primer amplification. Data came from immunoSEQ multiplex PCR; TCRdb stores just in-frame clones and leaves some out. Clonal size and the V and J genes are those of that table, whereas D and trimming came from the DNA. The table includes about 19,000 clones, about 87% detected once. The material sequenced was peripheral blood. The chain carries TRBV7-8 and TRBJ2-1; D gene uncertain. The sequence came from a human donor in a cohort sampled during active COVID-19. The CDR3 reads CASSLDHTYNEQFF. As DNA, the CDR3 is TGTGCCAGCAGCTTAGATCACACCTACAATGAGCAGTTCTTC.